This T cell receptor (beta chain) was recovered during a study of human CD4 T cells and Enterobacteriaceae. Trimming cost V 6 bases and J 10 bases, with 4 bases left between them. The CDR3 consists of 9 residues. CDR1 is MNHEY and CDR2 is SMNVEV in the germline V gene (reference sequence). Libraries were prepared by immunoSEQ multiplex PCR; TCRdb keeps only in-frame clonotypes and omits some of them. The data contain roughly 30,000 clones, approximately 84% of them singletons. Memory CD4+ T cells were sorted as all CD4+ cells except CD45RA+CCR7+CD95- naive cells, over 98% pure. Specimen: memory CD4+ T cells from blood. The V gene is TRBV27, the J gene TRBJ2-1; no definite D call. The TCR sequence derives from a human donor in good health. The DNA of the CDR3 is TGTGCCAGCAGGGGGGAGCAGTTCTTC. Protein product: CASRGEQFF.